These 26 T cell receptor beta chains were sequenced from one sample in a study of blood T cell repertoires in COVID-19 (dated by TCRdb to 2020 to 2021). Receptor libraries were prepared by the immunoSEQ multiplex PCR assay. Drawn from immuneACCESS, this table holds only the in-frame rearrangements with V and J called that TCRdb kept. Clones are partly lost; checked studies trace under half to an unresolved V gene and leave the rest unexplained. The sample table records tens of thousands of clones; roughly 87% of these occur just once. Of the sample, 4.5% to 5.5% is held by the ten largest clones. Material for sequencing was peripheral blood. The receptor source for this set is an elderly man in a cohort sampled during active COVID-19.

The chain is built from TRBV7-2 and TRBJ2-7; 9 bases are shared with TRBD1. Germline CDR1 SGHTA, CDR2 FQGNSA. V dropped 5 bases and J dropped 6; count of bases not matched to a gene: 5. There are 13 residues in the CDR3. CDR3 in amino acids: CASSRDRAGEQYF. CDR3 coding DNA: TGTGCCAGCAGCCGGGACAGGGCTGGCGAGCAGTACTTC.

CDR3 in amino acids: CASRVGQGDGYTF. The DNA of the CDR3 is TGCGCCAGCAGGGTTGGACAGGGGGATGGCTACACCTTC. The chain is built from TRBV10-2 and TRBJ1-2; TRBD1 matches at 10 bases. Germline V CDR1 and CDR2: WSHSY, SAAADI. The CDR3 is 13 amino acids. The J segment lost 6 bases and the V segment lost 6 bases, leaving 4 bases of the junction unmatched.

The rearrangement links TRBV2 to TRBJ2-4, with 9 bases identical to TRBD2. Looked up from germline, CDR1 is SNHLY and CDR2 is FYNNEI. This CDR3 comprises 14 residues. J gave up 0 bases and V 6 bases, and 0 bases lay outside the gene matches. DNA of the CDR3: TGTGCCAGCAGACTAGCGGGAGCCAAAAACATTCAGTACTTC. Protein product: CASRLAGAKNIQYF.

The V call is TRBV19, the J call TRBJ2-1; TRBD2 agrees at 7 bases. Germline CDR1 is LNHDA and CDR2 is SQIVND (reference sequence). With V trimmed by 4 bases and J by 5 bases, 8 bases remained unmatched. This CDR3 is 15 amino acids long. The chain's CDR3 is CASSKLALPNNEQFF. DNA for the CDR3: TGTGCCAGTAGTAAACTAGCGTTACCCAACAATGAGCAGTTCTTC.

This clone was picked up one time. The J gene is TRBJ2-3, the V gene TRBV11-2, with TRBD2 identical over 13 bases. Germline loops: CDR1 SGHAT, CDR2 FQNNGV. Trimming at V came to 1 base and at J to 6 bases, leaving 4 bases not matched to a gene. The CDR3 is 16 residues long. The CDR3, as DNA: TGTGCCAGCAGCTTAGGACTAGCGGGGGGACAGGATACGCAGTATTTT. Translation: CASSLGLAGGQDTQYF. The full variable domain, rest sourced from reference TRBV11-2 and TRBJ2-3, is EAGVAQSPRYKIIEKRQSVAFWCNPISGHATLYWYQQILGQGPKLLIQFQNNGVVDDSQLPKDRFSAERLKGVDSTLKIQPAKLEDSAVYLCASSLGLAGGQDTQYFGPGTRLTVL.

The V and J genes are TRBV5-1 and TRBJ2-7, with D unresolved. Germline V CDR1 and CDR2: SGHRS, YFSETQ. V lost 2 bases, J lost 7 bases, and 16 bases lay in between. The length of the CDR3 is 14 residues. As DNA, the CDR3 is TGCGCCAGCAGCTTAAAATCTCTGGAGACGGAGCAGTACTTC. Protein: CASSLKSLETEQYF. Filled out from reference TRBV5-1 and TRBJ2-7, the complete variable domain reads KAGVTQTPRYLIKTRGQQVTLSCSPISGHRSVSWYQQTPGQGLQFLFEYFSETQRNKGNFPGRFSGRQFSNSRSEMNVSTLELGDSALYLCASSLKSLETEQYFGPGTRLTVT.

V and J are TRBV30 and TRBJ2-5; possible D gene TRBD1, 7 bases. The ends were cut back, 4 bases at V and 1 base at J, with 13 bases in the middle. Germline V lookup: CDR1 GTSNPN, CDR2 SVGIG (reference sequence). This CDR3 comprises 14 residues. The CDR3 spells CAWTEGAFQETQYF. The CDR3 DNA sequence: TGTGCCTGGACGGAGGGGGCTTTCCAAGAGACCCAGTACTTC.

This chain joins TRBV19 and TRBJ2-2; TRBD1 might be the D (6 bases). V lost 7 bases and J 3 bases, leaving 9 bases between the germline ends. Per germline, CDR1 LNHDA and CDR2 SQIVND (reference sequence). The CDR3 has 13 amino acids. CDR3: CASTYRDTGELFF. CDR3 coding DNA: TGTGCCAGTACTTACAGGGACACCGGGGAGCTGTTTTTT.

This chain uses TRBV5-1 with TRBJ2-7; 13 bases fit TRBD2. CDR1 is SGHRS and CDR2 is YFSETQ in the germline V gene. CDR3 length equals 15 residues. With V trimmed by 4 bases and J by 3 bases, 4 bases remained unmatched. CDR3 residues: CASSLGLAGDYEQYF. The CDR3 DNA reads TGCGCCAGCAGCCTCGGACTAGCGGGAGACTACGAGCAGTACTTC. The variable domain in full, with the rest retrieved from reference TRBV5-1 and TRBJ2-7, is KAGVTQTPRYLIKTRGQQVTLSCSPISGHRSVSWYQQTPGQGLQFLFEYFSETQRNKGNFPGRFSGRQFSNSRSEMNVSTLELGDSALYLCASSLGLAGDYEQYFGPGTRLTVT.

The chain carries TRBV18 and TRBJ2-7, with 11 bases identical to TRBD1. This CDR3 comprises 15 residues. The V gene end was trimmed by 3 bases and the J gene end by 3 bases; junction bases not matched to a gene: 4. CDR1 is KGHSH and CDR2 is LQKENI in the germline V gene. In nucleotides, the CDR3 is TGTGCCAGCTCACCGGGACAGGGGGGACACTACGAGCAGTACTTC. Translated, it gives CASSPGQGGHYEQYF.

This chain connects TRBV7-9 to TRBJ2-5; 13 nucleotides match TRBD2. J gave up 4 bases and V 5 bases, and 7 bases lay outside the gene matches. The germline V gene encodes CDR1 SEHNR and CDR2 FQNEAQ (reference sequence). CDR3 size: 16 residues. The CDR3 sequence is CASSQGTSGNVETQYF. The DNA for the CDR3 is TGTGCCAGCAGCCAGGGGACTAGCGGGAACGTAGAGACCCAGTACTTC.

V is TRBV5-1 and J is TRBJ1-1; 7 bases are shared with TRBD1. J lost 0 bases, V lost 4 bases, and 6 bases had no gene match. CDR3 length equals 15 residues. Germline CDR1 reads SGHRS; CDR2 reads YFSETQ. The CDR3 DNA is TGCGCCAGCAGCCAAGGGGGCACGATGAACACTGAAGCTTTCTTT. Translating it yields CASSQGGTMNTEAFF.

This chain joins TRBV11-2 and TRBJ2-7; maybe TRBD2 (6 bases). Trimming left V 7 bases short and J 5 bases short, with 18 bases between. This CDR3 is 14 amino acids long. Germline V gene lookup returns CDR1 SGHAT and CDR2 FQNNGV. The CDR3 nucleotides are TGTGCCAGCAAAGACGGGGGTGGCCGGAACGAGCAGTACTTC. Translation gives CASKDGGGRNEQYF.

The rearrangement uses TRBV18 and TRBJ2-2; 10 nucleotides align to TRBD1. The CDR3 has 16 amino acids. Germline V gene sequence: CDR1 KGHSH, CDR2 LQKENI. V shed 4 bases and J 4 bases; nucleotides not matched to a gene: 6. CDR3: CASSQATGGATGELFF. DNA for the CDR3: TGTGCCAGCTCACAGGCGACAGGGGGCGCCACCGGGGAGCTGTTTTTT.

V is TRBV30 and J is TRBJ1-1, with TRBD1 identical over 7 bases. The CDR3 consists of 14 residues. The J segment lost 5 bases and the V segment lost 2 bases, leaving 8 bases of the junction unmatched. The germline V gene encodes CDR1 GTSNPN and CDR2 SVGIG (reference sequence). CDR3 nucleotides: TGTGCCTGGAGTAGAAGCGCAGGGGGAACTGAAGCTTTCTTT. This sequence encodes CAWSRSAGGTEAFF. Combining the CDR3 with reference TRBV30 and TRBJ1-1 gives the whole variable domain SQTIHQWPATLVQPVGSPLSLECTVEGTSNPNLYWYRQAAGRGLQLLFYSVGIGQISSEVPQNLSASRPQDRQFILSSKKLLLSDSGFYLCAWSRSAGGTEAFFGQGTRLTVV.

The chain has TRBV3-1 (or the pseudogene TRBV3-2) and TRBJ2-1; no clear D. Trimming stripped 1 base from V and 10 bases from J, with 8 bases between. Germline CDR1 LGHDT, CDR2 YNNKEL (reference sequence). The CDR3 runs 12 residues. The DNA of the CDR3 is TGTGCCAGCAGCCAAGGGCGGATCGAGCAGTTCTTC. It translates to CASSQGRIEQFF.

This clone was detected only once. The CDR3 loop reads CASSPRITAGGNEQYF. CDR3 coding DNA: TGTGCCAGCAGCCCCCGTATAACAGCGGGAGGGAACGAGCAGTACTTC. The chain has TRBV7-6 and TRBJ2-7, with 10 nucleotides matching TRBD2. The junction had 12 bases not matched to a gene; V was cut back by 5 bases and J by 5 bases. CDR3 length: 16 amino acids. Germline V gene lookup returns CDR1 SGHVS and CDR2 FNYEAQ.

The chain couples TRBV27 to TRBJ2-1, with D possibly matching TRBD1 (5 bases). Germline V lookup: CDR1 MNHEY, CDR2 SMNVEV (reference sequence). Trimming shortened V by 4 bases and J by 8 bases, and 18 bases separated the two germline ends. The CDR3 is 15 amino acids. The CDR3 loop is CASSSPLTGADEQFF. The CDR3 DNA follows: TGTGCCAGCAGTTCTCCCCTCACAGGTGCGGATGAGCAGTTCTTC.

CDR3 sequence (DNA): TGTGCCAGCTCCTTTGGGGCGGACTATAGCAATCAGCCCCAGCATTTT. Translating it yields CASSFGADYSNQPQHF. This rearrangement joins TRBV18 to TRBJ1-5; D might be TRBD1 (5 bases). From germline, CDR1 is KGHSH and CDR2 LQKENI. CDR3 length equals 16 residues. Trimming cost V 6 bases and J 0 bases, with 15 bases left between them. The complete variable domain, with remaining parts taken from reference TRBV18 and TRBJ1-5, reads NAGVMQNPRHLVRRRGQEARLRCSPMKGHSHVYWYRQLPEEGLKFMVYLQKENIIDESGMPKERFSAEFPKEGPSILRIQQVVRGDSAAYFCASSFGADYSNQPQHFGDGTRLSIL.

Here the CDR3 reads CASSLDSFGGYTF. The CDR3 bases are TGTGCCAGCAGCCTGGACAGCTTTGGTGGCTACACCTTC. J is TRBJ1-2 and V is TRBV7-9; possible D gene TRBD1, 6 bases. The CDR3 contains 13 residues. Trimming removed 5 bases from V and 7 bases from J, with 14 bases in between. CDR1 is SEHNR, CDR2 FQNEAQ, per germline (reference sequence). Filled out from reference TRBV7-9 and TRBJ1-2, the complete variable domain reads DTGVSQNPRHKITKRGQNVTFRCDPISEHNRLYWYRQTLGQGPEFLTYFQNEAQLEKSRLLSDRFSAERPKGSFSTLEIQRTEQGDSAMYLCASSLDSFGGYTFGSGTRLTVV.

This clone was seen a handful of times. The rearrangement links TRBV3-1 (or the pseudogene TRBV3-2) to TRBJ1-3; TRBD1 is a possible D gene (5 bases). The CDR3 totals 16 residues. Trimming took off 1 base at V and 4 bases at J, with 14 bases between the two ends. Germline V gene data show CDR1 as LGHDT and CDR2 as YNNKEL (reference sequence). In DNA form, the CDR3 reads TGTGCCAGCAGCCAAGCGGGGGGGGTCTCCGGAAACACCATATATTTT. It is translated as CASSQAGGVSGNTIYF.

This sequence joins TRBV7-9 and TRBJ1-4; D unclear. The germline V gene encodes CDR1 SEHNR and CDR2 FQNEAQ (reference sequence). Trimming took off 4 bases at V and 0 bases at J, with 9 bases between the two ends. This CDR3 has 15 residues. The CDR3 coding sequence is TGTGCCAGCAGCTCACAGTTGGCAACTAATGAAAAACTGTTTTTT. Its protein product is CASSSQLATNEKLFF.

The DNA of the CDR3 is TGTGCCAGCAGTTGGACAGGTTACGAGCAGTACTTC. This codes for CASSWTGYEQYF. The chain links TRBV6-5 to TRBJ2-7; 7 nucleotides match TRBD1. Trimming at V came to 4 bases and at J to 4 bases, leaving 1 base not matched to a gene. The CDR3 consists of 12 residues. CDR1 and CDR2 (germline): MNHEY, SVGAGI.

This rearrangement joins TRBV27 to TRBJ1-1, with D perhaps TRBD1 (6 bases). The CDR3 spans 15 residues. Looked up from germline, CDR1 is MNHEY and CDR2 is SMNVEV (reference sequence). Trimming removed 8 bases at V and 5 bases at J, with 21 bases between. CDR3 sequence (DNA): TGTGCCAGCCCTCATAGGGGGGGCGACGGGACTGAAGCTTTCTTT. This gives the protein CASPHRGGDGTEAFF.

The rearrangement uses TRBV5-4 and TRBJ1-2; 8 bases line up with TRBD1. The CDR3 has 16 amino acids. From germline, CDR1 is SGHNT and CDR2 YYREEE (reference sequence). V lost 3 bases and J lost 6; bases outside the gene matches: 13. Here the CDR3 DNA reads TGTGCCAGCAGCTCCATTCTACGACAGGGGCCCGATGGCTACACCTTC. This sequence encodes CASSSILRQGPDGYTF.

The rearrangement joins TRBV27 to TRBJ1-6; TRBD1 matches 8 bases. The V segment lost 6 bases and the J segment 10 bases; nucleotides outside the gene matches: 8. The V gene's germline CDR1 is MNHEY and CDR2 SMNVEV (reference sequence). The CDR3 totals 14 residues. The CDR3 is CASRWTGWESPLHF. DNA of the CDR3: TGTGCCAGCAGATGGACAGGGTGGGAATCACCCCTCCACTTT.